This TCR beta chain was recorded in a study of T cell responses to AZD1222 COVID-19 vaccine. Study-level findings and limits: Only after the peak T cell response were repertoires sampled.

Clones were read by immunoSEQ multiplex PCR, and TCRdb kept only the in-frame ones, dropping some. Among nearly 90,000 clones listed, approximately 89% were seen once. A remark on this clone: Its antigen is not identified.

CDR1 and CDR2 (germline): MNHEY, SVGAGI. Trimming shortened V by 0 bases and J by 0 bases, and 11 bases separated the two germline ends. There are 16 residues in the CDR3. The sequence was obtained from an adult who received the AZD1222 COVID-19 vaccine. Material: peripheral blood, obtained 28 days after the second AZD1222 dose. This chain connects TRBV6-5 to TRBJ1-2; no reliable D call. The CDR3 here is CASSYSSAGTNYGYTF. For the CDR3, the DNA is TGTGCCAGCAGTTACTCGAGTGCCGGGACTAACTATGGCTACACCTTC.